This TCR beta chain was documented in a study of technical replicates of blood from several donors. Worth noting for this clone: One end of the junction varies from germline; a read error may be responsible.

There are 13 residues in the CDR3. Measured with immunoSEQ multiplex PCR; TCRdb has only the in-frame clones, and not every one. Of some 87,000 clones listed, around 97% are singletons. The source is a human donor in good health. The chain recombines TRBV23-1 with TRBJ2-1, with 7 bases lining up with TRBD1. TRBV23-1 counts as an open reading frame of uncertain function. What was sequenced was T cells isolated from PBMCs. CDR3 loop: CASPTGIADEEFF. CDR3 in DNA: TGCGCCAGCCCGACAGGGATCGCCGATGAGGAGTTCTTC.